A selection of T cell receptor beta chains follows, all from one sample in a study of T cell repertoires in cytomegalovirus infection. MiXCR, applied by TCRdb to the reads, yields one record per CDR3 protein. The profile shows about 300,000 distinct CDR3 sequences, roughly 24% of them singletons. The sample comprised PBMCs. The source is a human donor in good health (CMV status not recorded). Some clones in this sample may be carry-over from other donors' samples. The CDR3 runs from the conserved cysteine through the conserved F or W. The D gene is left open where the match is weak. Expanded clones are given a class, and other clones once, few, many or no size at all.

d_call,j_call,clone_size,v_call,cdr3_aa,cdr3_nt
TRBD1,TRBJ1-5,NA,TRBV12-3/TRBV12-4,CASRPGTGGGQPQHF,TGTGCCAGCAGGCCCGGGACAGGAGGCGGACAGCCCCAGCATTTT
TRBD1,TRBJ2-7,NA,TRBV7-3,CASRGQGANEQYF,TGTGCCAGCAGGGGCCAGGGGGCGAACGAGCAGTACTTC
TRBD2,TRBJ2-5,many,TRBV7-2,CASSPSGLAGGETQYF,TGTGCCAGCAGCCCATCGGGACTAGCGGGAGGAGAGACCCAGTACTTC
NA,TRBJ2-7,NA,TRBV28,CASRQPSYEQYF,TGTGCCAGCAGACAGCCCTCCTACGAGCAGTACTTC
NA,TRBJ2-4,many,TRBV28,CASSFGQGRGIQYF,TGTGCCAGCAGTTTCGGGCAGGGAAGGGGCATTCAGTACTTC
NA,TRBJ2-4,NA,TRBV28,CASFPAPGRGLNIQYF,TGTGCCAGCTTCCCGGCCCCGGGCAGGGGCCTAAACATTCAGTACTTC
NA,TRBJ1-1,NA,TRBV15,CATSRGLRVTEAFF,TGTGCCACCAGCAGAGGGTTAAGGGTCACTGAAGCTTTCTTT
TRBD1,TRBJ2-2,few,TRBV5-4,CASSSAGGNTGELFF,TGTGCCAGCAGCTCAGCAGGGGGCAACACCGGGGAGCTGTTTTTT
NA,TRBJ1-1,many,TRBV7-9,CASSPADRQVSEAFF,TGTGCCAGCAGCCCAGCCGACAGGCAAGTCAGTGAAGCTTTCTTT
NA,TRBJ2-3,NA,TRBV11-2,CASSRGDTQYF,TGTGCCAGTAGTCGCGGAGATACGCAGTATTTT
TRBD1,TRBJ2-7,NA,TRBV28,CASSFQGARSEQYF,TGTGCCAGCAGTTTCCAGGGGGCGAGATCCGAGCAGTACTTC
TRBD1,TRBJ2-1,few,TRBV10-1,CASNPTGGGYNEQFF,TGCGCCAGCAACCCGACAGGGGGCGGCTACAATGAGCAGTTCTTC
NA,TRBJ1-5,many,TRBV28,CASSLRRGTLGQPQHF,TGTGCCAGCAGTCTACGCAGGGGAACGTTGGGTCAGCCCCAGCATTTT
NA,TRBJ1-6,few,TRBV7-2,CASSWRQLTNSPLHF,TGTGCCAGCAGCTGGAGGCAGTTAACTAATTCACCCCTCCACTTT
NA,TRBJ2-5,NA,TRBV28,CASSLNGALYQETQYF,TGTGCCAGCAGTTTAAACGGCGCGTTGTACCAAGAGACCCAGTACTTC
NA,TRBJ2-1,once,TRBV24-1,CATSDTKQGASYNEQFF,TGTGCCACCAGTGACACTAAACAGGGAGCGTCCTACAATGAGCAGTTCTTC
NA,TRBJ2-7,NA,TRBV12-3/TRBV12-4,CASSSWTSTYEQYF,TGTGCCAGCAGTTCCTGGACATCCACCTACGAGCAGTACTTC
TRBD1,TRBJ2-2,NA,TRBV7-2,CASSLAGGAILGELFF,TGTGCCAGCAGCTTAGCAGGGGGCGCGATCCTCGGGGAGCTGTTTTTT
TRBD1,TRBJ1-2,NA,TRBV5-1,CASSLGQGWYGYTF,TGCGCCAGCAGCTTGGGACAGGGATGGTATGGCTACACCTTC
NA,TRBJ2-3,few,TRBV29-1,CSVEAQGDTQYF,TGCAGCGTTGAAGCCCAGGGGGATACGCAGTATTTT
NA,TRBJ2-3,NA,TRBV29-1,CSVGAGTDTQYF,TGCAGCGTTGGGGCTGGCACAGATACGCAGTATTTT
NA,TRBJ1-6,NA,TRBV20-1,CSARRAGDSPLHF,TGCAGTGCTAGACGGGCTGGGGATTCACCCCTCCACTTT
NA,TRBJ2-2,many,TRBV7-9,CASSFGGPNTGELFF,TGTGCCAGCAGCTTCGGGGGGCCGAACACCGGGGAGCTGTTTTTT
NA,TRBJ1-6,few,TRBV7-3,CASSLQVGNSPLHF,TGTGCCAGCAGCTTACAGGTCGGGAATTCACCCCTCCACTTT
TRBD2,TRBJ2-3,NA,TRBV20-1,CSGRDSHTDTQYF,TGCAGCGGGAGGGACTCCCACACAGATACGCAGTATTTT
NA,TRBJ2-4,many,TRBV7-9,CASSLGEGDIQYF,TGTGCCAGCAGCTTAGGAGAGGGGGACATTCAGTACTTC
TRBD2,TRBJ2-7,many,TRBV7-2,CASSGIAGHYEQYF,TGTGCCAGCAGCGGGATAGCGGGACACTACGAGCAGTACTTC
TRBD1,TRBJ2-7,NA,TRBV6-2/TRBV6-3,CASSLGTGPLEQYF,TGTGCCAGCAGCCTCGGGACAGGCCCTTTGGAGCAGTACTTC
NA,TRBJ1-1,many,TRBV7-8,CASSVQTGLNTEAFF,TGTGCCAGCAGCGTACAAACAGGGTTGAACACTGAAGCTTTCTTT
TRBD2,TRBJ2-5,NA,TRBV11-2,CASCGLAGRGETQYF,TGTGCCAGCTGCGGACTAGCGGGGAGGGGAGAGACCCAGTACTTC
NA,TRBJ2-1,few,TRBV28,CASSIDSPVSNEQFF,TGTGCCAGCAGCATCGACAGCCCAGTGAGTAATGAGCAGTTCTTC
TRBD1,TRBJ1-2,NA,TRBV7-9,CASSLDPGGDGYTF,TGTGCCAGCAGCTTAGATCCAGGGGGAGATGGCTACACCTTC
NA,TRBJ1-1,few,TRBV20-1,CSASGPRNTEAFF,TGCAGTGCTTCGGGACCCAGGAACACTGAAGCTTTCTTT
TRBD2,TRBJ2-3,many,TRBV7-2,CASQVAGFNTDTQYF,TGTGCCAGTCAAGTAGCGGGTTTTAACACAGATACGCAGTATTTT
NA,TRBJ2-1,few,TRBV29-1,CSVAAGSEQFF,TGCAGCGTTGCGGCAGGGAGTGAGCAGTTCTTC
TRBD2,TRBJ2-5,NA,TRBV5-1,CASRGGTSGETQYF,TGCGCCAGCAGAGGGGGGACTAGCGGAGAGACCCAGTACTTC
NA,TRBJ1-1,many,TRBV7-2,CASSLISSGAFF,TGTGCCAGCAGCTTAATTAGCTCAGGTGCTTTCTTT
NA,TRBJ1-5,many,TRBV7-2,CASSFTGNQPQHF,TGTGCCAGCAGCTTTACAGGGAATCAGCCCCAGCATTTT
TRBD2,TRBJ2-5,NA,TRBV7-2,CASSLMSSGGPYQETQYF,TGTGCCAGCAGCTTAATGTCTAGCGGGGGGCCGTACCAAGAGACCCAGTACTTC
NA,TRBJ1-2,NA,TRBV12-3/TRBV12-4,CASSHDFIRYGYTF,TGTGCCAGCAGTCATGACTTTATCCGATATGGCTACACCTTC
TRBD1,TRBJ2-7,NA,TRBV4-2,CASSQPITGGEQYF,TGTGCCAGCAGCCAACCCATCACAGGGGGCGAGCAGTACTTC
TRBD2,TRBJ2-5,NA,TRBV20-1,CSARTSGRAWETQYF,TGCAGTGCAAGGACTAGCGGGAGGGCATGGGAGACCCAGTACTTC
TRBD2,TRBJ2-6,NA,TRBV10-3,CAISEETSGKISGANVLTF,TGTGCCATCAGTGAGGAGACTAGCGGGAAAATCTCTGGGGCCAACGTCCTGACTTTC
TRBD1,TRBJ1-4,many,TRBV6-5,CATRPGQSNEKLFF,TGTGCCACCAGACCGGGACAGTCTAATGAAAAACTGTTTTTT
TRBD1,TRBJ1-5,many,TRBV6-6,CASSLGQGTRQPQHF,TGTGCCAGCAGTCTCGGACAGGGAACGAGGCAGCCCCAGCATTTT
NA,TRBJ1-1,many,TRBV6-2/TRBV6-3,CASSSARRNTEAFF,TGTGCCAGCAGTTCGGCGCGGAGGAACACTGAAGCTTTCTTT